This TCR beta chain comes out of a study of neoadjuvant anti-PD-1 for oral cavity cancer. At the level of the study: Patients without progression received a fourth nivolumab dose around day 43, then surgical resection on days 50-56.

The V end was cut by 1 base, the J end by 5 bases, with 9 bases between. The CDR3 extends over 13 amino acids. CDR1 and CDR2 (germline): SGHRS, YFSETQ. Here immunoSEQ multiplex PCR was the method, and the copy in TCRdb shows in-frame clones only, minus some. The sample contains roughly 68,000 clones, 85% to 90% of which appear only once. Time point specified: after neoadjuvant nivolumab, at surgical resection. Patients were newly diagnosed with stage II-IVA oral cavity squamous cell carcinoma without prior systemic or radiation treatment. The patients had HPV-negative, locally advanced oral cavity squamous cell carcinoma.

V usage is TRBV5-1 and J usage is TRBJ2-5; no firm D call. The clonotype originates from a person between 35 and 79 years old with oral cavity squamous cell carcinoma. The sample was PBMCs, taken after nivolumab (anti-PD-1) treatment. The CDR3, as DNA: TGCGCCAGCAGCTTGCGAAGTGGGGAGACCCAGTACTTC. This codes for CASSLRSGETQYF.